The present T cell receptor (beta chain) was sequenced within a study of blood T cell repertoires in COVID-19. At the level of the study: Donors in the United States, Italy and Spain gave samples during acute or convalescent COVID-19. Sources were T cells, B-cell-depleted T cells, or PBMCs; the material itself was cDNA or gDNA.

This clone was counted a single time. In the original processing: Amplifying reference gene primers gave estimates of nucleated cell counts. Here immunoSEQ multiplex PCR was the method, and the copy in TCRdb shows in-frame clones only, minus some. The V and J calls and clone size were taken over from that table, and D and trimming were inferred from the DNA. The sample holds about 240,000 clones, 86% seen once. Trimming took off 5 bases at V and 3 bases at J, with 11 bases between the two ends. The CDR3 covers 14 residues. Looked up from germline, CDR1 is KGHSH and CDR2 is LQKENI. The source of this sequence is a man older than 75 with acute or convalescent COVID-19. Source material: peripheral blood. V usage is TRBV18 and J usage is TRBJ1-5; no clear D. The CDR3 DNA reads TGTGCCAGCTCAACACAAGACTTCAATCAGCCCCAGCATTTT. The encoded protein is CASSTQDFNQPQHF.